This TCR beta chain originates from a study of blood T cell repertoires in COVID-19 (dated by TCRdb to 2019 to 2021). Regarding the study in general: Collaborator samples came from the United States, Italy and Spain and covered acute and convalescent phases of COVID-19. The prospective study material was composed of cDNA or gDNA derived from T cells, B-cell-depleted T cells, or PBMCs. Subjects who had been exposed to COVID-19, were actively infected with it, or had recovered from it provided the deeply sampled blood TCRbeta repertoires that made up the dataset. A freely available public database, intended as a resource for researchers studying the immune response to SARS-CoV-2, is where the repertoires were released. Samples came from the ongoing ImmuneRACE study (first 160 participants) plus 1,254 subjects from 6 global collaborators. A de-identified subject ID, COVID-19 status, age in years and sex were almost always included in the sample metadata. Where HLA class I and class II types were available, the types were taken from metadata supplied by the sample provider, not from assay-based typing. Study-wide conclusions, independent of this receptor: How much clinical and demographic metadata was included differed by source and by participant, and the metadata was provided uncurated.

TCRbeta CDR3 regions were amplified from genomic DNA using the immunoSEQ Assay, a bias-controlled multiplex PCR. The authors' pipeline ran thus. The number of nucleated cells in each sample was estimated by amplification of reference gene primers within the assay. Sequence reads were collapsed and filtered to measure the absolute abundance of every unique TCRbeta CDR3 rearrangement. For each sample, productive Simpson clonality was calculated by taking the square root of Simpson's diversity index across productive rearrangements. Entries here come from immuneACCESS through TCRdb and include only in-frame sequences with V and J called. Some clones fail to appear in such tables; in the studies checked, an unresolved V gene covers under half of the shortfall, and the cause of the remainder is unknown. From that table come the V and J calls and clone size; the DNA was used to work out D and trimming. The sample contains 30,000 to 35,000 clones, 82% of them found a single time. The ten most abundant clones make up about 42% of the sample.

After removal of 2 bases from V and 9 bases from J, the junction retains 9 bases not matched to a gene. Including cysteine and phenylalanine, the CDR3 has 15 amino acids. The sequence is cut down to CDR3 DNA, 45 bases in frame from base 1. The germline V gene encodes CDR1 MRHNA and CDR2 SNTAGT. Each collaborating institution followed its own protocols to collect whole blood in K2EDTA tubes. For TCRbeta analysis, collaborator samples were shipped as frozen whole blood, as isolated PBMCs, or as DNA extracted from either sample type. Turning to this clone: No cognate antigen has been identified for it. The input lacks base qualities; no much larger clone sits a single base away.

Source material: peripheral blood. This TCR was recovered from a man older than 75 with active or convalescent COVID-19. The V gene is TRBV6-4 and the J gene is TRBJ2-1; 8 central nucleotides agree with TRBD2. The CDR3 corresponds to CASSDGRGGGGEQFF. The bases are TGTGCCAGCAGTGACGGCCGGGGGGGTGGCGGTGAGCAGTTCTTC.